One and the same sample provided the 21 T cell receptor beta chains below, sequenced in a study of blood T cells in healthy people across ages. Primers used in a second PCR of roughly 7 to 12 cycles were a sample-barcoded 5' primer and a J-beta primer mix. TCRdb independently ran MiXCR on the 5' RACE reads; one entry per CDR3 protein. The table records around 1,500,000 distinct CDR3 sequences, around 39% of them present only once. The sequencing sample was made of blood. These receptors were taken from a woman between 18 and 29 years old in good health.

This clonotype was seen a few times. The CDR3 reads CASSEGLAGVEQYF. CDR3 bases: TGTGCCAGCAGTGAGGGACTAGCGGGCGTCGAGCAGTACTTC. The J gene is TRBJ2-5, the V gene TRBV6-1, with 12 positions matching TRBD2. The end of the DNA fits TRBJ2-7 better, so the J call may be wrong. The CDR3 covers 14 residues. Germline CDR1 is MNHNS and CDR2 is SASEGT.

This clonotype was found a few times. The CDR3 is CASSHGTSTSSYEQYF. CDR3 in DNA: TGCGCCAGCAGCCACGGGACGTCCACAAGCTCCTACGAGCAGTACTTC. The J gene is TRBJ2-7, the V gene TRBV4-1; either TRBD1 or TRBD2 may supply D (5 bases each). The CDR3 is 16 amino acids. CDR1 MGHRA and CDR2 YSYEKL come from the germline V gene. The ends were cut back, 3 bases at V and 0 bases at J, with 15 bases in the middle.

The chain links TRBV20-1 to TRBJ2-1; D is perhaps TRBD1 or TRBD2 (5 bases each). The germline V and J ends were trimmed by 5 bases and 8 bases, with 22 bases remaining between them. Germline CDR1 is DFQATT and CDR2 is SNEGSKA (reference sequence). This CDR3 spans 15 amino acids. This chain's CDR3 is CSAPIGGPGTYEQFF. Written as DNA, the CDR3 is TGCAGTGCTCCAATTGGCGGCCCGGGGACGTATGAGCAGTTCTTC.

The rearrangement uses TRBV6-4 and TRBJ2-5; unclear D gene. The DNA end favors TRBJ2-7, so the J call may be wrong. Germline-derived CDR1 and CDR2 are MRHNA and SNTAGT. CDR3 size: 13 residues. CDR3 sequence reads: CASSDEISSEQYF. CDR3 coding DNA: TGTGCCAGCAGTGACGAGATCTCTAGCGAGCAGTACTTC.

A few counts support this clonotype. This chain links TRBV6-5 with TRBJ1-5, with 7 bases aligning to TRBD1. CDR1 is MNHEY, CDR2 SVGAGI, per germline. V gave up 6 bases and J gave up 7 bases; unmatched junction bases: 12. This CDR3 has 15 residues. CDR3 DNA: TGTGCCAGCAGCCGCACAGGGGTAGAAGGGCAGCCCCAGCATTTT. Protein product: CASSRTGVEGQPQHF.

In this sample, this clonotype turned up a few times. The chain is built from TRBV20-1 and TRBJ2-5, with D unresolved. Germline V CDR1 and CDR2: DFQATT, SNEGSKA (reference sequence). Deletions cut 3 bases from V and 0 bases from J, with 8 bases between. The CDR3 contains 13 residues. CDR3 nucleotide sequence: TGCAGTGCTAGGCACTCGTACCAAGAGACCCAGTACTTC. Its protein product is CSARHSYQETQYF.

The CDR3 nucleotides read TGTGCCACCAGCAGAGGGACTAGCGGGCTTCAAGAGACCCAGTACTTC. It yields the protein CATSRGTSGLQETQYF. The chain carries TRBV15 and TRBJ2-5, with 11 bases lining up with TRBD2. The CDR3 loop spans 16 amino acids. The trim removed 1 base at V and 2 bases at J, leaving 3 bases unmatched. CDR1 is LNHNV and CDR2 is YYDKDF in the germline V gene (reference sequence).

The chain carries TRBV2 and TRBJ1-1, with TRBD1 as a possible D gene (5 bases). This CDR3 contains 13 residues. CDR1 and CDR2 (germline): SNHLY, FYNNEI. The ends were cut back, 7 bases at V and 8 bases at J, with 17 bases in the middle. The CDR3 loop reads CASNPSSGPEAFF. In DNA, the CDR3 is TGTGCCAGCAACCCGTCATCGGGACCGGAAGCTTTCTTT.

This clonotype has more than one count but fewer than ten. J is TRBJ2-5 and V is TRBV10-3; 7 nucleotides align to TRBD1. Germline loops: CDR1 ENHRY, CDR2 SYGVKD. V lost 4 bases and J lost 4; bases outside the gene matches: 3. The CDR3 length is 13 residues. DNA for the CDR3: TGTGCCATCAGTGTGCCAGGGGGAGAGACCCAGTACTTC. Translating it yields CAISVPGGETQYF.

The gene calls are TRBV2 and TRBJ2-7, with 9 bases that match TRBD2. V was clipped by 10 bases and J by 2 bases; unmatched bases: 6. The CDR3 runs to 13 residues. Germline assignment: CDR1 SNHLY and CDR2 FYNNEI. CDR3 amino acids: CATAQREAYEQYF. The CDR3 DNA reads TGTGCCACAGCTCAGCGGGAGGCCTACGAGCAGTACTTC.

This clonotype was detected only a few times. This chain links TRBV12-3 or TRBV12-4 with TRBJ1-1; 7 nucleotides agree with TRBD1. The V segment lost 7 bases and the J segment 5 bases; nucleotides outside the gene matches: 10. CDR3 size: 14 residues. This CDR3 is CASIMTGWETEAFF. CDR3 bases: TGTGCCAGCATTATGACAGGGTGGGAGACTGAAGCTTTCTTT.

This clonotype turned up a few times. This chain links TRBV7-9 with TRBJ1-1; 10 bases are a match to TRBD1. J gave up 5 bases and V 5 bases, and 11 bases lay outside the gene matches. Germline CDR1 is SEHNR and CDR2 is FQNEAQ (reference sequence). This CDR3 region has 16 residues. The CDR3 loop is CASSVGLGQGNTEAFF. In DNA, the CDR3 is TGTGCCAGCAGCGTAGGACTGGGACAGGGGAATACTGAAGCTTTCTTT.

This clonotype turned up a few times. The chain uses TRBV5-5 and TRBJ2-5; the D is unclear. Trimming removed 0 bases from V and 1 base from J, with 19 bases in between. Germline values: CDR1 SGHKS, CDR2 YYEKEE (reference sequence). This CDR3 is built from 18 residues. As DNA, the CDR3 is TGTGCCAGCAGCTTGGCGGCAGTTGGGTCGACATCCCAAGAGACCCAGTACTTC. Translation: CASSLAAVGSTSQETQYF. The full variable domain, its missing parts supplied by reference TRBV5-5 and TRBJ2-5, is DAGVTQSPTHLIKTRGQQVTLRCSPISGHKSVSWYQQVLGQGPQFIFQYYEKEERGRGNFPDRFSARQFPNYSSELNVNALLLGDSALYLCASSLAAVGSTSQETQYFGPGTRLLVL.

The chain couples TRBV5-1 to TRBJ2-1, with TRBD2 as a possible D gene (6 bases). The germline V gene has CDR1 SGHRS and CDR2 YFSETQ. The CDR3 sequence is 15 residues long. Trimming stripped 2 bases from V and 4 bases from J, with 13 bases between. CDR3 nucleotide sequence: TGCGCCAGCAGCTTCGGGAGCCTCGATTACAATGAGCAGTTCTTC. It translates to CASSFGSLDYNEQFF.

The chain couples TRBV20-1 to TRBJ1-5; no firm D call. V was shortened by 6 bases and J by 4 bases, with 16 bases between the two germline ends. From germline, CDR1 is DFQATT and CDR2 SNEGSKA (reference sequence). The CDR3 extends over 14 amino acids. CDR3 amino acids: CSAGEGGGNQPQHF. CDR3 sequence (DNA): TGCAGTGCGGGAGAGGGCGGAGGGAATCAGCCCCAGCATTTT.

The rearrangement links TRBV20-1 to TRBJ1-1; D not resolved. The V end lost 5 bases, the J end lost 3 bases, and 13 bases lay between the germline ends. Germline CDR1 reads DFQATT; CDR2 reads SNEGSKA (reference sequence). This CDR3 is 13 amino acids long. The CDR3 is CSAPPRGYTEAFF. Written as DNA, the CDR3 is TGCAGTGCTCCCCCGCGGGGTTACACTGAAGCTTTCTTT.

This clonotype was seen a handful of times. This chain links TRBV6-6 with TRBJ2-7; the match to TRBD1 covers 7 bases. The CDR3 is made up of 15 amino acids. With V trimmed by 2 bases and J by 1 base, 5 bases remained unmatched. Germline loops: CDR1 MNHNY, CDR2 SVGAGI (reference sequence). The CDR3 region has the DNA TGTGCCAGCAGTTACCCGGGACAGTTTTCCTACGAGCAGTACTTC. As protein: CASSYPGQFSYEQYF.

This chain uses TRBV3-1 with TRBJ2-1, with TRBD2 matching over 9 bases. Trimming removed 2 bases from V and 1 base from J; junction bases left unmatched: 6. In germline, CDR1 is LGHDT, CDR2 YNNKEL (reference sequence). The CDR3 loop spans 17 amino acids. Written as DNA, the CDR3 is TGTGCCAGCAGCCAACCCTCTAGCGGGGTGTCCTACAATGAGCAGTTCTTC. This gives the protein CASSQPSSGVSYNEQFF.

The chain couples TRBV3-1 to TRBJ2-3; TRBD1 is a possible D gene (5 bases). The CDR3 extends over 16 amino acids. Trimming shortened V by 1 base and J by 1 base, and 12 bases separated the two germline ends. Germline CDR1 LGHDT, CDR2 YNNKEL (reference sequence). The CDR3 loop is CASSQAPGRGTDTQYF. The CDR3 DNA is TGTGCCAGCAGCCAAGCCCCTGGCAGGGGCACAGATACGCAGTATTTT.

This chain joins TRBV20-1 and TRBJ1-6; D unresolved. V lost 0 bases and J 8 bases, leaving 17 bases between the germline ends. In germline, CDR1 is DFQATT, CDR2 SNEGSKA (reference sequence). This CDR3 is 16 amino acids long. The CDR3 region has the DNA TGCAGTGCTAGAGATCCGAAGAGGAGTTTGGATTCACCCCTCCACTTT. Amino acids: CSARDPKRSLDSPLHF.

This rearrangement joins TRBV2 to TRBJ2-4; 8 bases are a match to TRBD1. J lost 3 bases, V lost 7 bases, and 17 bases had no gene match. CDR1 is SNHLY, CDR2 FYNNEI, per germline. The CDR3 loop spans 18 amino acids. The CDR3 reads CASMPVRGLRLVKNIQYF. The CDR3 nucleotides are TGTGCCAGCATGCCCGTCAGGGGGCTGAGGCTAGTCAAAAACATTCAGTACTTC.